Included here is one TCR beta chain sequence, with context. This clone was observed a single time. The target of this receptor is not known. Per-base qualities were not stored, and no clone one base away is much larger. Reading the label with the study, this specimen's time point is: about 28 days (+/-7) after the second vaccine dose. AZD1222 recipients whose second dose came at about 4 weeks and those whose second dose came at about 12 weeks were combined into one group, since spike-specific TCR depth and breadth did not differ between the two schedules. The vaccinee samples were drawn from two UK trials, COV001 and COV002, one of which was a single-blind randomized controlled phase 2/3 trial testing AZD1222 (ChAdOx1 nCoV-19) in healthy adults. For TCRbeta chain sequencing, PBMC samples from trial participants were taken at day 0 and at day 28 after the second dose. The sample belongs to a study of T cell responses to AZD1222 COVID-19 vaccine listed by TCRdb under 2021. As for the study more broadly: TCR sequencing was performed for approximately 240 trial participants, of whom about 200 were given two doses of AZD1222 and approximately 25 were given two doses of MenACWY control vaccine. Trial participants were enrolled by age into subgroups of 18-55, 56-69 and 70-plus years, and around 150, 28 and 57 TCR-sequenced participants, respectively, were included in these subgroups.

The CDR3 regions of human TCRbeta chains were analyzed by immunosequencing. Processing in the source paper ran as follows. Repertoire TCRs were matched against a reference library of SARS-CoV-2-specific TCRs generated with the MIRA antigen-specificity platform. Breadth was defined as the fraction of unique TCRs that were SARS-CoV-2-associated. Depth was defined as the fraction of total T cells that were SARS-CoV-2-associated. Using the MIRA data, each spike-specific TCR was assigned both to the spike region to which the TCR was reactive and to a CD4 or CD8 class. Log10-transformed breadth and depth values were compared by one-way ANOVA with Sidak's multiple comparisons tests. TCRdb retrieved this table from immuneACCESS and kept in-frame rearrangements only. Not all clones are present; in checked studies, unresolved V genes account for under half, and no reason is known for the remainder. The V and J calls and clone size were taken over from that table, and D and trimming were inferred from the DNA. The sample table contains 100,000 to 140,000 clones; only one count was recorded for 70% to 90% of them. The ten largest make up around 4.7% of the sample.

The CDR3 numbers 15 residues from cysteine through phenylalanine. The sequence is cut down to CDR3 DNA, 45 bases in frame from base 1. After removal of 4 bases from V and 0 bases from J, the junction retains 7 bases not matched to a gene. Reading the germline V gene gives CDR1 SGDLS and CDR2 YYNGEE. Beyond this particular receptor, the publication reports: Vaccine-associated CD4 TCRs spanned the whole spike protein, with dominant responses in regions 160-218 and 743-854. Reportedly, almost half of the unique spike-specific TCRs recognized epitopes lying outside the regions that are mutated in the B.1.351 and B.1.1.7 variants. Participants were mostly white British and included more females than males, and it was suggested by the authors that clonal diversity may have been underestimated. In the small 56-69-year group, the increase in depth fell short of significance, most likely because of low power. Conclusions about previously exposed vaccinees were limited because only six AZD1222 recipients were SARS-CoV-2 seropositive at baseline. No day 14 peak-response samples were available, so repertoires were characterized only after the peak T cell response. After two AZD1222 doses, spike-specific TCR breadth and depth were significantly higher than at day 0 and than in MenACWY recipients.

The clonotype originates from an adult who received the AZD1222 COVID-19 vaccine. The sequencing used peripheral blood, collected 28 days after the second AZD1222 dose. In this chain, TRBV9 is recombined with TRBJ2-7, and 7 junctional nucleotides match TRBD1. For the CDR3, the sequence is CASSPGQSSSYEQYF. In nucleotides, the sequence is TGTGCCAGCAGCCCGGGACAGTCGAGCTCCTACGAGCAGTACTTC.